The 2 T cell receptor beta chains listed next were all sequenced from one sample in a study of CD8 T cells in ankylosing spondylitis. MiXCR, run by TCRdb on the 5' RACE reads, gives a single entry per CDR3 protein. The data show roughly 670,000 distinct CDR3 sequences, 15% to 20% seen once. Overall study results and limits: Roughly 8 highly homologous variants made up a TCR beta motif, and this motif appeared characteristic of ankylosing spondylitis blood.

Their target antigens are unknown. The sample taken for sequencing was blood, either unsorted or a sorted T cell fraction (not recorded which). These receptors came from a male donor with ankylosing spondylitis.

This clonotype has a handful of counts. The CDR3 DNA reads as TGTGCCAGCAGCTTAACCAACCTCTTGGAGACCCAGTACTTC. Amino acids: CASSLTNLLETQYF. The V gene is TRBV7-2, the J gene TRBJ2-5; D is uncertain. Germline lookup yields CDR1 SGHTA and CDR2 FQGNSA. CDR3 length equals 14 residues. V lost 2 bases and J 5 bases, leaving 12 bases between the germline ends.

In its sample, this clonotype was seen a few times. The chain couples TRBV12-3 or TRBV12-4 to TRBJ2-7; TRBD1 might be the D (5 bases). V lost 4 bases and J lost 2, with 12 bases in between. This CDR3 region has 14 residues. The CDR3 protein is CASSSLPGTYEQYF. The CDR3, as DNA: TGTGCCAGCAGTTCTCTCCCAGGGACCTACGAGCAGTACTTC.